This T cell receptor beta chain was sequenced for a study of blood T cells in healthy people across ages. They isolated at least 6 million PBMCs from each sample. Primers used in a second PCR of roughly 7 to 12 cycles were a sample-barcoded 5' primer and a J-beta primer mix. Every molecule of cDNA carried a tag from a template-switch adaptor with 12 random nucleotides. TCRdb independently ran MiXCR on the 5' RACE reads; one entry per CDR3 protein. The data hold nearly 1 million distinct CDR3 sequences, with roughly 51% observed a single time. General study findings and limits: Older individuals had lower TCR beta diversity per million T cells (the decline was roughly linear). Unsorted PBMCs prevented conclusive naive versus antigen-experienced comparison.

Comment on this clonotype: Its antigen is not known.

CDR3 length: 14 residues. Trimming stripped 4 bases from V and 3 bases from J, with 11 bases between. The sample comprised blood. The V gene is TRBV12-3 or TRBV12-4, the J gene TRBJ2-3, with D unclear. The TCR comes from a woman aged 55-69 years in good health. CDR3 loop: CASSWSSLTDTQYF. The CDR3 coding sequence is TGTGCCAGCAGTTGGTCCAGTCTTACAGATACGCAGTATTTT.